The present T cell receptor beta chain was sequenced within a study of CD8+ T cells in alopecia areata. Points from the study as a whole: Numerous expanded lesional clones remained in scalp and blood during tofacitinib.

Treatment denoted: oral pan-JAK inhibitor, 5-10 mg twice daily. Collected material from alopecia areata patients comprised lesional scalp punch biopsies and peripheral blood. Extracted RNA was reverse transcribed, and the resulting cDNA served as sequencing template. Measured with immunoSEQ multiplex PCR; TCRdb has only the in-frame clones, and not every one. This sample has 150,000 or so clones, with about 59% found just once. Regarding this clone: The antigen is unknown.

The CDR3 is made up of 13 amino acids. Germline CDR1 SQVTM, CDR2 ANQGSEA. V shed 6 bases and J shed 5 bases, with 13 bases lying between them. The source is a human donor with alopecia areata. This sequence joins TRBV29-1 and TRBJ2-2; no reliable D call. This material consisted of CD8+ T cells sorted from blood, taken at week 4, from a patient treated with tofacitinib. The CDR3, as DNA: TGCAGCGTCGACCCGGATCTGACCGGGGAGCTGTTTTTT. Amino acids: CSVDPDLTGELFF.